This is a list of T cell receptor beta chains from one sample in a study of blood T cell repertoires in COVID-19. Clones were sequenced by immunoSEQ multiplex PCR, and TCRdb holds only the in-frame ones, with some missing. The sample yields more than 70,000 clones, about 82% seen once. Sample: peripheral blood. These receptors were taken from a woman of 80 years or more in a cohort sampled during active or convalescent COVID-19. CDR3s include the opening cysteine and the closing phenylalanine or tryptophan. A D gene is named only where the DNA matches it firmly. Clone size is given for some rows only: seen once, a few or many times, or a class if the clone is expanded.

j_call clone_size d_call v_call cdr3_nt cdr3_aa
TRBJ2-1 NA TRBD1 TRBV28 TGTGCCAGCAGACCCTCCTCTAGGGGGCGCACGGGAAACTACAATGAGCAGTTCTTC CASRPSSRGRTGNYNEQFF
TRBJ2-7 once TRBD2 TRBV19 TGTGCCAGTCAGAGACTAGCGGGAGATAACGAGCAGTACTTC CASQRLAGDNEQYF
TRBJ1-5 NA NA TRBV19 TGTGCCAGTAGTATAGGGGCGGGAAATCAGCCCCAGCATTTT CASSIGAGNQPQHF
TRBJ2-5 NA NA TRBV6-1 TGTGCCAGCAGTGAGGAGCCCCCTCCTCAGGAGACCCAGTACTTC CASSEEPPPQETQYF
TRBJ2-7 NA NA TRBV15 TGTGCCACCAGCAGCGACGACAGGCCCTACGAGCAGTACTTC CATSSDDRPYEQYF
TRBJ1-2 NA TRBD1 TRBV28 TGTGCCAGCAGTCAGGGGGCGAGGGATGACTATGGCTACACCTTC CASSQGARDDYGYTF
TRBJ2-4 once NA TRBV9 TGTGCCAGCAGCGCCGGGGTAGCCAAAAACATTCAGTACTTC CASSAGVAKNIQYF
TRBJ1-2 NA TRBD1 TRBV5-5 TGTGCCAGCAGCCTTCAGACAGGGGGGAACTATGGCTACACCTTC CASSLQTGGNYGYTF
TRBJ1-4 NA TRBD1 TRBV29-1 TGCAGCGTAGGACAGGGGGCGTATGAAAAACTGTTTTTT CSVGQGAYEKLFF
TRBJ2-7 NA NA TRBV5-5 TGTGCCAGCAGCTTGGCCGAGTACGAGCAGTACTTC CASSLAEYEQYF
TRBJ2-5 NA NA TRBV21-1 TGTGCCAGCAGCACTAGCGGGAGGGCCCGAGAGACCCAGTACTTC CASSTSGRARETQYF
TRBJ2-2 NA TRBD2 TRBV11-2 TGTGCCAGCAGCCGGGGACTAGCGGGCGCCGGGGAGCTGTTTTTT CASSRGLAGAGELFF
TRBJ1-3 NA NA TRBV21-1 TGTGCCAGCAGCAAAGGGACAGGGAACTCTGGAAACACCATATATTTT CASSKGTGNSGNTIYF
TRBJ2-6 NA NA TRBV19 TGTGCCAGTAGTCCGCAGGGAGGTGGGGCCAACGTCCTGACTTTC CASSPQGGGANVLTF
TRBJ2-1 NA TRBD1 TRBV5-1 TGCGCCAGCAGCTTGGTACCCTCGGGACAGGGCAACAATGAGCAGTTCTTC CASSLVPSGQGNNEQFF
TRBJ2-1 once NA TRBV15 TGTGCCACCAGCAGAGATACATCGGGGATCGGTGAGCAGTTCTTC CATSRDTSGIGEQFF
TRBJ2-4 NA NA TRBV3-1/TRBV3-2 TGTGCCAGCAGCCCTATGACGAGGGCCTGGGCGGGTGGAAACATTCAGTACTTC CASSPMTRAWAGGNIQYF
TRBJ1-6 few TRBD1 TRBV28 TGTGCCAGCAGTTTAGATACAGGGGTTCCGAAGAATTCACCCCTCCACTTT CASSLDTGVPKNSPLHF
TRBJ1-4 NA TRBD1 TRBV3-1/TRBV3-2 TGTGCCAGCAGCCACGCTCTGGGGACAGGGGATGAAAAACTGTTTTTT CASSHALGTGDEKLFF
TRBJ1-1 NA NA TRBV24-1 TGTGCCACCAGTGGGGAGGCAGGCGGAAAGACTGAAGCTTTCTTT CATSGEAGGKTEAFF
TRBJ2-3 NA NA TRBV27 TGTGCCAGCAGTCTGTGGGGCCCGGTGGATACGCAGTATTTT CASSLWGPVDTQYF
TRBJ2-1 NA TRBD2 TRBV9 TGTGCCAGCAGCCTATTAGCGGGAGATCGGGATGAGCAGTTCTTC CASSLLAGDRDEQFF
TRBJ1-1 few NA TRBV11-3 TGTGCCAGCAGCCTCCGAACAACTGAAGCTTTCTTT CASSLRTTEAFF
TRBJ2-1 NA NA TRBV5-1 TGCGCCAGCAGCGCGACCTACAATGAGCAGTTCTTC CASSATYNEQFF
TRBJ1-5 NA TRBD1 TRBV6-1 TGTGCCAGCAGTGAAATCCCCACAGGGGCTAGTCAGCAGCCCCAGCATTTT CASSEIPTGASQQPQHF
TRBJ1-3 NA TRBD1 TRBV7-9 TGTGCCAGCAGCCTCGCCGGGACAGGCTCTGGAAACACCATATATTTT CASSLAGTGSGNTIYF
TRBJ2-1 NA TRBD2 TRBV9 TGTGCCAGCAGCGTAACTAGCGGGAAGGGAAATGAGCAGTTCTTC CASSVTSGKGNEQFF
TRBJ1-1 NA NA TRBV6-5 TGTGCCAGCAGTCCAGGCCCTCAGTTAGAAGCTTTCTTT CASSPGPQLEAFF
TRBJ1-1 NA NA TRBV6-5 TGTGCCAGCATTGTAGGACACCAAATCACTGAAGCTTTCTTT CASIVGHQITEAFF
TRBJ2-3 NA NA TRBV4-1 TGCGCCAGCAGCCGTGAGGATTTCACAGATACGCAGTATTTT CASSREDFTDTQYF
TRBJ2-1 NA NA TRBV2 TGTGCCAGCAGTGGCGGACAGTACAATGAGCAGTTCTTC CASSGGQYNEQFF
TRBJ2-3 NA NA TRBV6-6 TGTGCCTCTAGTACAGGGTCCACAGATACGCAGTATTTT CASSTGSTDTQYF
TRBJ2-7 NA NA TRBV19 TGTGCCAGTGCAGACAGCCCCTACGAGCAGTACTTC CASADSPYEQYF
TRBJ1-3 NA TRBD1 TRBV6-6 TGTGCCAGCAGTCCCCGGACAGGGTCGAGCTCTGGAAACACCATATATTTT CASSPRTGSSSGNTIYF
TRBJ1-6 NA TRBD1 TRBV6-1 TGTGCCAGCATTGCAGGACAGGGGATCTCACCCCTCCACTTT CASIAGQGISPLHF
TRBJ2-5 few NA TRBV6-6 TGTGCCAGCAGCTTGTTGGAGACCCAGTACTTC CASSLLETQYF
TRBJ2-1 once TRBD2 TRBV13 TGTGCCAGCAGCTCCAGCGGGAGGGCCAATGGTGAGCAGTTCTTC CASSSSGRANGEQFF
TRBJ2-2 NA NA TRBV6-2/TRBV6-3 TGTGCCAGCAGTTATCGCCCCATGCCAGCGGGCCGAAACACCGGGGAGCTGTTTTTT CASSYRPMPAGRNTGELFF
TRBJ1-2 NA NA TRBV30 TGTGCCTGGAGCCGGAGGGGTGGGTCAAAGGGCCCCCATGGCTACACCTTC CAWSRRGGSKGPHGYTF
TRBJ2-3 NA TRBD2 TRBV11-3 TGTGCCAGCAGCTTAGCCTCTAGCGGGATTGGGACAGATACGCAGTATTTT CASSLASSGIGTDTQYF
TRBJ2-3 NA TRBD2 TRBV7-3 TGTGCCAGCAGCTTAACGGGGACTAGCGGGAGGGGGCGTAGCACAGATACGCAGTATTTT CASSLTGTSGRGRSTDTQYF
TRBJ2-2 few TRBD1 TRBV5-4 TGTGCCAGCAGCTCTACCGGGACAGGGGGCACCGGGGAGCTGTTTTTT CASSSTGTGGTGELFF
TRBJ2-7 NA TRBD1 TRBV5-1 TGCGCCAGCAGAACAGGGGGCGGCTCCTACGAGCAGTACTTC CASRTGGGSYEQYF
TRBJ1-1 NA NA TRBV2 TGTGCCAGCAGTGAAACGCCAGTGAACACTGAAGCTTTCTTT CASSETPVNTEAFF
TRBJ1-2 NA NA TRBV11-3 TGTGCCAGCAGCTCAAGCGGGGGGAACTATGGCTACACCTTC CASSSSGGNYGYTF
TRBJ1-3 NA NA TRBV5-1 TGCGCCAGCAGCTTGGACGGCTCTGGAAACACCATATATTTT CASSLDGSGNTIYF
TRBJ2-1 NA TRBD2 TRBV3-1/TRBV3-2 TGTGCCAGCAGCCAGGGAGGGAATGAGCAGTTCTTC CASSQGGNEQFF
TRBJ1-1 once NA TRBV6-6 TGTGCCAGCAGGTCCAGGGATTTGTACACTGAAGCTTTCTTT CASRSRDLYTEAFF
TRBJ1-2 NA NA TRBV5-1 TGCGCCAGCGCGCCCGCGACTTCCTATGGCTACACCTTC CASAPATSYGYTF
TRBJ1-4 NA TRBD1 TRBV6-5 TGTGCCAGCAGAGGACAGGGGGCTTCTGAAAAACTGTTTTTT CASRGQGASEKLFF
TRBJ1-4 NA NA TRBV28 TGTGCCAGCAGTCCAGGACAATACCGGGCAACTAATGAAAAACTGTTTTTT CASSPGQYRATNEKLFF
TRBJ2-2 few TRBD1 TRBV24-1 TGTGCCACCAGTGGCTGGACAGGGCTTAGCACCGGGGAGCTGTTTTTT CATSGWTGLSTGELFF
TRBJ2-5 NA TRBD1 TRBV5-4 TGTGCCAGCAGCGTTACAGGGGGCAGTAAGACCCAGTACTTC CASSVTGGSKTQYF